These 9 T cell receptor beta chains share one sample of origin, sequenced in a study of blood T cell repertoires in COVID-19. This table comes from immunoSEQ multiplex PCR, and its TCRdb copy is limited to in-frame clones, with some not included. The sample holds approximately 270,000 clones, 80% to 90% seen once. The sample taken for sequencing was peripheral blood. The origin of the receptors is a woman aged 70-85 years with acute or convalescent COVID-19.

The chain joins TRBV7-2 to TRBJ1-4, with TRBD1 matching over 7 bases. V shed 2 bases, J shed 4 bases, and the junction held 4 bases outside the gene matches. The V gene's germline CDR1 is SGHTA and CDR2 FQGNSA. This CDR3 contains 15 residues. The CDR3: CASSLRPGGNEKLFF. The CDR3, as DNA: TGTGCCAGCAGCTTAAGACCAGGGGGTAATGAAAAACTGTTTTTT.

The rearrangement uses TRBV14 and TRBJ1-1; 7 bases agree with TRBD1. From germline, CDR1 is SGHDN and CDR2 FVKESK. The CDR3 contains 15 residues. The junction had 11 bases not matched to a gene; V was cut back by 4 bases and J by 6 bases. CDR3 nucleotides: TGTGCCAGCAGCCCTAAAGACAGGGCCGGATCTGAAGCTTTCTTT. It is translated as CASSPKDRAGSEAFF.

This chain joins TRBV27 and TRBJ1-1; 7 bases line up with TRBD1. Per the germline V gene, CDR1 is MNHEY and CDR2 is SMNVEV (reference sequence). V shed 3 bases and J 3 bases; nucleotides not matched to a gene: 4. The length of the CDR3 is 14 residues. CDR3 sequence (DNA): TGTGCCAGCAGTTTGAGACAGGGCTACACTGAAGCTTTCTTT. Residues: CASSLRQGYTEAFF.

The V gene is TRBV29-1, the J gene TRBJ1-2; the D gene is possibly TRBD1 (5 bases). Looked up from germline, CDR1 is SQVTM and CDR2 is ANQGSEA. The length of the CDR3 is 12 residues. The CDR3 DNA sequence: TGCTCTGGTGGGGGAGGAAACTATGGCTACACCTTC. This gives the protein CSGGGGNYGYTF.

The J gene is TRBJ2-7, the V gene TRBV6-5; D remains unclear. V dropped 7 bases and J dropped 0 bases, with 16 bases sitting between them. The CDR3 loop spans 15 amino acids. The germline V gene encodes CDR1 MNHEY and CDR2 SVGAGI. Written as DNA, the CDR3 is TGTGCCAGCACCTCAGGTTTTCCAAGCTCCTACGAGCAGTACTTC. It is translated as CASTSGFPSSYEQYF.

This chain links TRBV4-2 with TRBJ2-7; 8 nucleotides align to TRBD1. Germline-derived CDR1 and CDR2 are LGHNA and YNFKEQ. The V gene end was trimmed by 2 bases and the J gene end by 6 bases; junction bases not matched to a gene: 9. The CDR3 spans 15 residues. The CDR3 protein is CASSQFRTGLSEQYF. CDR3 bases: TGTGCCAGCAGCCAATTCCGGACAGGGCTTTCCGAGCAGTACTTC.

The chain recombines TRBV19 with TRBJ1-5, with 10 positions matching TRBD1. Unmatched junction bases numbered 6, after V lost 9 bases and J lost 10 bases. The CDR3 is 12 amino acids. Germline values: CDR1 LNHDA, CDR2 SQIVND (reference sequence). In DNA form, the CDR3 reads TGTGCCAGCTCGGACAGGGGGGGACCCCAGCATTTT. Encoded protein: CASSDRGGPQHF.

This chain links TRBV5-4 with TRBJ2-2; 7 bases are a match to TRBD1. There are 15 residues in the CDR3. The germline CDR1 and CDR2 sequences are SGHNT and YYREEE (reference sequence). The J segment lost 4 bases and the V segment lost 3 bases, leaving 6 bases of the junction unmatched. The CDR3 region has the DNA TGTGCCAGCAGCTCCCTAGGACAGGCCACCGGGGAGCTGTTTTTT. Translation gives CASSSLGQATGELFF.

This chain connects TRBV3-1 (or the pseudogene TRBV3-2) to TRBJ1-1, with TRBD1 as a possible D gene (5 bases). CDR1 is LGHDT, CDR2 YNNKEL, per germline (reference sequence). CDR3 length: 14 amino acids. The V gene lost 4 bases and the J gene lost 0 bases, with 9 bases spanning the gap. CDR3: CASSLGLMNTEAFF. The CDR3 nucleotides read TGTGCCAGCAGCCTGGGACTGATGAACACTGAAGCTTTCTTT.